Below, 14 T cell receptor beta chains from the same sample are listed, as sequenced in a study of CD8+ T cells in alopecia areata. Reverse transcribed after extraction, RNA yielded cDNA as the sequencing template. Sequenced by immunoSEQ multiplex PCR; TCRdb stores in-frame clones only, minus some. The sample contains 270,000 or so clones, none of them singletons. Scientists pooled cutaneous lymph node cells and sorted them on CD4, CD8alpha, NKG2D, NKG2ACE and other markers. The sample taken for sequencing was CD4+ T cells sorted from a lymph node. These receptors were obtained from a C3H/HeJ mouse with alopecia areata. MHC haplotype of the strain: H2-k.

This clone was picked up a small number of times. The gene names here belong to mouse. This CDR3 is also generated by other DNA sequences in the sample. Partial CDR3 DNA: TGTGCCAGCAGCCAAGAGAGGGGGGGCCAAGAC. Translating it yields CASSQERGGQD. The whole CDR3 sequence is CASSQERGGQDTQYF. The chain combines TRBV5 with TRBJ2-5; maybe TRBD2 (7 bases). From the germline J gene comes the end of the CDR3, since the read stops 4 residues before it. Trimming cost V 0 bases and J 2 bases, with 9 bases left between them. The CDR3 totals 15 residues. CDR1 is LGHNA, CDR2 YNLKQL, per germline (reference sequence).

As for this clone: The genes and germline here are from mouse. The read ends 4 residues shy of where the CDR3 ends; the end is completed using the germline J gene. Distinct nucleotide sequences in the sample also encode this CDR3. V and J are TRBV13-1 and TRBJ1-1, with D hard to call. The CDR3 extends over 13 amino acids. Trimming removed 4 bases from V and 0 bases from J, with 7 bases in between. Germline CDR1 NSHNY, CDR2 SYGAGN. The sequenced part of the CDR3 DNA is TGTGCCAGCAGTATTCAAACAAACACA. It encodes CASSIQTNT. The full CDR3 is CASSIQTNTEVFF.

This clone was observed a few times. These gene names are mouse names. The CDR3 loop reads CASRSWGAEQFF. The DNA read from the CDR3 is TGTGCTAGCAGGTCGTGGGGTGCT. The chain joins TRBV17 to TRBJ2-1; maybe TRBD2 (5 bases). The CDR3 end lies 4 residues beyond the end of the read and is filled in from the germline J gene. The CDR3 totals 12 residues. V gave up 6 bases and J gave up 6 bases, with 9 bases separating them. The germline V gene has CDR1 MNHDT and CDR2 YYDKIL.

The table lists this clone with a few counts. The gene symbols are mouse symbols. The read is 3 residues too short to cover the CDR3 end, so that end is filled in from the germline J gene. The rearrangement links TRBV19 to TRBJ1-6; 7 nucleotides align to TRBD1. TRBJ1-6 is identified as an open reading frame with a role that is uncertain. Germline V gene lookup returns CDR1 FNHDT and CDR2 SITEND (reference sequence). With V trimmed by 5 bases and J by 4 bases, 6 bases remained unmatched. This CDR3 contains 15 residues. Incomplete CDR3 DNA: TGTGCCAGCAGACCGGGACAGAAGTATAATTCGCCC. Its protein is CASRPGQKYNSP. The full CDR3 is CASRPGQKYNSPLYF.

This clone was recorded a few times. Germline and genes: mouse. The observed sequence ends 4 residues before the CDR3 terminus, with the missing tail filled in from the germline J gene. The gene calls are TRBV19 and TRBJ2-1, with a possible D match to TRBD2 (7 bases). The germline gives CDR1 FNHDT, CDR2 SITEND (reference sequence). V was pared by 3 bases and J by 3 bases, with 13 bases between. CDR3 length: 15 amino acids. The CDR3 sequence is CASSTPRGAYAEQFF. The covered CDR3 bases are TGTGCCAGCAGTACCCCCCGGGGGGCCTATGCT.

This clone has a count of ten or more. These gene names are mouse names. Read coverage stops 4 residues before the CDR3 terminus; the germline J gene supplies the remainder. V gene TRBV13-1 combines with J gene TRBJ1-2, with D possibly matching TRBD1 (6 bases). The CDR3 is made up of 13 amino acids. The germline V gene has CDR1 NSHNY and CDR2 SYGAGN. Trimming removed 3 bases from V and 4 bases from J, with 10 bases in between. The covered CDR3 bases are TGTGCCAGCAGTGGGGACATGATCTCC. Protein product: CASSGDMIS. In full, the CDR3 reads CASSGDMISDYTF.

In the case of this clone: Mouse gene names apply. Read coverage stops 4 residues before the CDR3 terminus; the germline J gene supplies the remainder. Other nucleotide sequences in the sample specify the same CDR3. The genes are TRBV1 and TRBJ2-4, with 10 bases that match TRBD1. CDR1 is NSQYPW, CDR2 LRSPGD, per germline (reference sequence). The CDR3 contains 14 residues. The chain's CDR3 is CTCSAGTGGNTLYF. The CDR3 DNA, read in part, is TGCACCTGCAGTGCAGGGACAGGGGGAAAC.

This clone was observed a few times. These gene names are mouse names. Read data end 4 residues before the CDR3 end; the end is taken from the germline J gene. The chain recombines TRBV17 with TRBJ2-7; D is unresolved. CDR3 length equals 14 residues. Germline V gene lookup returns CDR1 MNHDT and CDR2 YYDKIL. The covered CDR3 bases are TGTGCTAGCAGTAGAGATCCGACAAAATAT. Protein product: CASSRDPTKY. In full, the CDR3 is CASSRDPTKYEQYF.

This clone was seen more than once but under ten times. Mouse gene names apply. The read terminates 4 residues before the CDR3 end, so the remaining end is supplied by the germline J gene. This sample includes further DNA sequences coding for the same CDR3. The V call is TRBV1, the J call TRBJ2-3; the D is unclear. This CDR3 is built from 13 residues. Germline-derived CDR1 and CDR2 are NSQYPW and LRSPGD (reference sequence). Trimming removed 3 bases at V and 0 bases at J, with 4 bases between. CDR3 DNA, as far as it was read: TGCACCTGCAGTGCCAGTAGTGCAGAA. This translates into CTCSASSAE. The whole CDR3 protein is CTCSASSAETLYF.

Of note for this clone: Gene and germline names: mouse. The read stops 4 residues short of the end of the CDR3; the missing end is completed from the germline J gene. The rearrangement uses TRBV13-3 and TRBJ2-2, with D possibly matching TRBD1 (6 bases). The CDR3 consists of 14 residues. V lost 3 bases, J lost 0 bases, and 6 bases lay in between. From germline, CDR1 is NNHDY and CDR2 SYVADS. The covered CDR3 bases are TGTGCCAGCAGTGGACAGGCAAACACCGGG. Protein product: CASSGQANTG. The whole CDR3 protein reads CASSGQANTGQLYF.

This clone was detected a few times. All gene names here are mouse names. The CDR3 protein is CAWKQGTYAEQFF. The covered CDR3 bases are TGTGCCTGGAAACAGGGGACCTATGCT. The V call is TRBV31, the J call TRBJ2-1, with TRBD1 identical over 7 bases. The read is 4 residues too short to cover the CDR3 end, so that end is filled in from the germline J gene. V shed 4 bases and J 3 bases; nucleotides not matched to a gene: 3. From germline, CDR1 is GKSSPN and CDR2 SITVG. This CDR3 comprises 13 residues.

This clone was observed a handful of times. The gene symbols are mouse symbols. The missing CDR3 end, 4 residues past where the read stops, is filled in from the germline J gene. The V and J genes are TRBV13-1 and TRBJ1-2; 12 positions agree with TRBD1. The CDR3 covers 14 residues. Germline CDR1 reads NSHNY; CDR2 reads SYGAGN. CDR3 amino acids: CASSGDRGRSDYTF. The sequenced CDR3 bases are TGTGCCAGCAGTGGGGACAGGGGGCGTTCC.

As regards this clone: Germline and genes: mouse. The sequenced fragment ends 3 residues before the CDR3 boundary, so the rest is inferred from the germline J gene. Within the sample, other DNA sequences also encode this same CDR3. The gene calls are TRBV19 and TRBJ1-6; TRBD1 aligns across 9 bases. TRBJ1-6 is known as an ORF, though its function is uncertain. Germline CDR1 reads FNHDT; CDR2 reads SITEND (reference sequence). This CDR3 contains 14 residues. Trimming removed 5 bases from V and 3 bases from J; junction bases left unmatched: 0. CDR3 DNA, as far as it was read: TGTGCCAGCAGGGACAGGGGCTATAATTCGCCC. It specifies CASRDRGYNSP. In full, the CDR3 is CASRDRGYNSPLYF.

This clone was seen a few times. Each gene name is a mouse one. The sequenced part of the CDR3 DNA is TGTGCCAGCAGCGTGACTGGGCACTATGCT. This encodes CASSVTGHYA. The whole CDR3 reads CASSVTGHYAEQFF. The chain is built from TRBV13-1 and TRBJ2-1; 7 nucleotides line up with TRBD2. The read gets to within 4 residues of the CDR3 end, and the germline J gene fills in the rest. The V and J ends lost 5 bases and 2 bases, in that order; junction bases with no gene match: 4. The CDR3 extends over 14 amino acids. Germline values: CDR1 NSHNY, CDR2 SYGAGN.